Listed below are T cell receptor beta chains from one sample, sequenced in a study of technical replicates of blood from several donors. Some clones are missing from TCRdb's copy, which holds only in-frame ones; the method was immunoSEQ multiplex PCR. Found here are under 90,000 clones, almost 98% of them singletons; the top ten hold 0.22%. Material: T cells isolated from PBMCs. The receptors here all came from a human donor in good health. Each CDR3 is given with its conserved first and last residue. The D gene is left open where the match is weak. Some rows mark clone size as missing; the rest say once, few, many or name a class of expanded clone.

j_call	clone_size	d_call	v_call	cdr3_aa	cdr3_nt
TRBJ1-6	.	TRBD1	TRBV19	CASSPPGQGDSPLHF	TGTGCCAGTAGTCCTCCGGGACAGGGTGATTCACCCCTCCACTTT
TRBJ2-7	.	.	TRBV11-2	CASSLDLSGGYEQYF	TGTGCCAGCAGCTTAGATCTGAGCGGAGGGTACGAGCAGTACTTC
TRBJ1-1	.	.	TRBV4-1	CASSQDRGLHTEAFF	TGCGCCAGCAGCCAAGACCGGGGGTTGCACACTGAAGCTTTCTTT
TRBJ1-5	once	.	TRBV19	CASTPTGFDQPQHF	TGTGCCAGTACCCCCACAGGGTTTGATCAGCCCCAGCATTTT
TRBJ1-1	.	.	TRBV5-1	CASSYREGTEAFF	TGCGCCAGCTCCTACAGGGAGGGGACTGAAGCTTTCTTT
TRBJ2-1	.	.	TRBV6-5	CASREWSYNEQFF	TGTGCCAGCCGGGAATGGTCCTACAATGAGCAGTTCTTC
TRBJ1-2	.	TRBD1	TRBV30	CAWTQGRDGYTF	TGTGCCTGGACACAGGGGCGTGATGGCTACACCTTC
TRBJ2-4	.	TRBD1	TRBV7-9	CASSSGQGVAVAKNIQYF	TGTGCCAGCAGCTCGGGACAGGGGGTGGCGGTAGCCAAAAACATTCAGTACTTC
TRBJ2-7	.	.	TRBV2	CASSVGRASYF	TGTGCCAGCAGTGTGGGCAGGGCGTCGTACTTC
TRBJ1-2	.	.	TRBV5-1	CASRHGGLAFSNYGYTF	TGCGCCAGCAGACATGGGGGGTTAGCGTTTAGTAACTATGGCTACACCTTC
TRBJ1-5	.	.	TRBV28	CASSHESGYYQPQHF	TGTGCCAGCAGCCACGAATCGGGTTACTATCAGCCCCAGCATTTT
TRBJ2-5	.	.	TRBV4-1	CASSQPGQKETQYF	TGCGCCAGCAGCCAACCGGGACAAAAAGAGACCCAGTACTTC
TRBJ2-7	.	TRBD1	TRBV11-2	CASSPDRGDEQYF	TGTGCCAGCAGCCCGGACAGGGGGGACGAGCAGTACTTC
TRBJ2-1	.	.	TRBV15	CATSTPKPYNEQFF	TGTGCCACCAGCACCCCTAAGCCCTACAATGAGCAGTTCTTC
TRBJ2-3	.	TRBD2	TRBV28	CASSPTGLAGDDTQYF	TGTGCCAGCAGTCCGACGGGACTAGCGGGAGACGATACGCAGTATTTT
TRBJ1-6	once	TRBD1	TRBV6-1	CASSETTGVAYSPLHF	TGTGCCAGCAGTGAGACGACAGGGGTTGCTTATTCACCCCTCCACTTT
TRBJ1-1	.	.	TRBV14	CASSHTAGYTEAFF	TGTGCCAGCAGTCATACGGCAGGGTACACTGAAGCTTTCTTT
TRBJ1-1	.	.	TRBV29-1	CSVGADRNTEAFF	TGCAGCGTTGGGGCAGACAGGAACACTGAAGCTTTCTTT
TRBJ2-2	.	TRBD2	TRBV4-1	CASSQEPLAGYTGELFF	TGCGCCAGCAGCCAAGAGCCCCTAGCGGGCTACACCGGGGAGCTGTTTTTT
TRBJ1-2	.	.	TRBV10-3	CAILKDISLFAYTF	TGTGCCATCTTGAAGGACATAAGTCTATTCGCCTACACCTTC
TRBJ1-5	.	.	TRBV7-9	CASSLEAGGNQPQHF	TGTGCCAGCAGCTTAGAGGCGGGGGGCAATCAGCCCCAGCATTTT
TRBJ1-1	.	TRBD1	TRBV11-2	CASSWTGSPESLNTEAFF	TGTGCCAGCAGCTGGACAGGGTCCCCCGAATCACTGAACACTGAAGCTTTCTTT
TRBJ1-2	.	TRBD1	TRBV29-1	CSAEGQGSIGVDYGYTF	TGCAGCGCGGAGGGACAGGGGTCGATCGGAGTGGACTATGGCTACACCTTC
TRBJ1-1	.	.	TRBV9	CASSVNSGLSTEAFF	TGTGCCAGCAGCGTGAATTCAGGGTTGAGCACTGAAGCTTTCTTT
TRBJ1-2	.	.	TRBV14	CASSQDLGVPDLYGYTF	TGTGCCAGCAGCCAAGATCTTGGAGTACCAGATCTCTATGGCTACACCTTC
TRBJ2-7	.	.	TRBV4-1	CASSQRGSYEQYF	TGCGCCAGCAGCCAGAGAGGTTCCTACGAGCAGTACTTC
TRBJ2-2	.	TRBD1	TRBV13	CASSPPTGTGELFF	TGTGCCAGCAGCCCTCCGACAGGGACCGGGGAGCTGTTTTTT
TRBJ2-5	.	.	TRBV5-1	CASSITFGETQYF	TGCGCCAGCAGTATAACGTTCGGAGAGACCCAGTACTTC
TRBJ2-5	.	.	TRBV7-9	CAPRHAQETQYF	TGTGCCCCGAGGCACGCGCAAGAGACCCAGTACTTC
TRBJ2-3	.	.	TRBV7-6	CASSLGQGSTDTQYF	TGTGCCAGCAGCTTAGGGCAGGGAAGCACAGATACGCAGTATTTT
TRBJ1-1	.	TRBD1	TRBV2	CASSLDRGEAFF	TGTGCCAGCAGCCTCGACAGGGGCGAAGCTTTCTTT
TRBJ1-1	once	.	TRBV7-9	CASSLGQNTEAFF	TGTGCCAGCAGCTTAGGTCAGAACACTGAAGCTTTCTTT
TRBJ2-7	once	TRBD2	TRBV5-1	CASSGGLAVSYEQYF	TGCGCCAGCAGCGGCGGACTAGCGGTATCCTACGAGCAGTACTTC
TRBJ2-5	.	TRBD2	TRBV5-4	CASSASAGSQETQYF	TGTGCCAGCAGCGCCTCAGCGGGGTCCCAAGAGACCCAGTACTTC
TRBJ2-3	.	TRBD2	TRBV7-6	CASSLTSGRPDTQYF	TGTGCCAGCAGCCTAACTAGCGGGAGGCCAGATACGCAGTATTTT